This T cell receptor (beta chain) was sequenced in a study of cytomegalovirus exposure and HLA in healthy donors. It was with 60 Vbeta and 13 Jbeta primers that the PCR ran. Measured with immunoSEQ multiplex PCR; TCRdb has only the in-frame clones, and not every one. The ten top clones account for around 1.6%, within a sample of approximately 140,000 clones. CDR1 and CDR2 (germline): LNHDA, SQIVND (reference sequence). CDR3 size: 15 residues. Trimming pared 6 bases from V and 1 base from J, leaving 13 bases between. The specimen sequenced was PBMCs. This receptor was identified in a woman aged 45 to 65 in good health and CMV-seronegative. The J gene is TRBJ1-5, the V gene TRBV19; D perhaps matches TRBD1 (6 bases). DNA of the CDR3: TGTGCCAGTAGAAAGGGGGACACAAGCAATCAGCCCCAGCATTTT. Residues: CASRKGDTSNQPQHF.